Below, one TCR beta chain is given with its context. This clonotype was counted a few times. The specificity of this receptor is unknown. It has no much larger one-base neighbor in the sample; base qualities were not kept. V and J are trimmed by 1 base and 9 bases, and the gene matches miss 9 bases of the junction. The germline V gene gives CDR1 as SNHLY and CDR2 as FYNNEI. Spanning cysteine to phenylalanine, the CDR3 consists of 15 amino acids. Only CDR3 DNA remains: 45 bases, in frame from the first base. For sequencing, an Illumina NovaSeq 6000 was employed. cDNA libraries for TCRalpha and TCRbeta were prepared by 5'RACE using constant-segment primers, with sample barcodes and unique molecular identifiers added. RNA was extracted from every sample with Trizol reagent. The libraries were amplified in two PCR steps, and the second step added a second sample barcode and Illumina TruSeq adapters. Sequencing of the libraries was done on an Illumina NovaSeq, producing 2 x 150 bp paired-end reads. For the original study's pipeline: Reads were demultiplexed and collapsed into UMI-guided consensus sequences with migec v1.2.7. Using mixcr v2.1.11, UMI consensuses were aligned to TRA and TRB V and J templates and then assembled into clonotypes. Expanded or contracted clonotypes were those called significant by both edgeR and NoisET, with noise models trained on biological replicates. For edgeR calls, the thresholds were a false discovery rate-adjusted p below 0.01 and a log2 fold-change of 1. As an exploratory analysis of dynamics, max-normalized trajectories of the 1000 most abundant clonotypes were examined by PCA with hierarchical clustering. Each responding clone was given a CD4 or CD8 phenotype based on the CD4+ and CD8+ repertoires, which had been sequenced separately. TCRdb trimmed public reads at Q25 via fastp, called clones via MiXCR and kept in-frame beta chains. Each entry merges the rows of one CDR3 protein and shows their most common DNA and genes. None of the V and J calls come from the authors' own analysis; TCRdb made them. The sample contains around 120,000 distinct CDR3 sequences, approximately 15% of them found a single time. Of the sample, 14% falls within the top ten clones.

Ficoll-Paque density gradient centrifugation was used to isolate PBMCs. The data stem from a study of T-cell memory formation after mild COVID-19 (dated by TCRdb to about 2021). With respect to the entire study: TCR sequence clusters from the two donors were largely donor specific. Longitudinal TCRalpha and TCRbeta repertoire sequencing tracked T-cell clones expanding and contracting after mild COVID-19 in two donors. Two young, previously healthy adult volunteers, one female and one male, were included in the cohort.

Study-wide conclusions, independent of this receptor: The study covered only a couple of mild cases, and larger cohorts including severe cases with pre-infection samples were considered necessary. Whether the second-wave clones peaking on day 37 were SARS-CoV-2 specific was not confirmed. The detection of some responding clones in pre-infection memory suggests that pre-existing cross-reactive memory T cells joined the SARS-CoV-2 response. Balanced CD4/CD8 phenotypes were observed for clones contracting from day 15 to 85, whereas a bias towards CD4+ was observed for a second wave of clones expanding from day 15 to 37. Contracting CD4+ clones were located mainly in the CM and EM memory subsets, whereas CD8+ clones were found to be enriched in EMRA.

The sample consisted of PBMCs or a T cell subset sorted from them (not recorded which). The chain couples TRBV2 to TRBJ2-1, with 7 middle bases fitting TRBD2. The TCR comes from an adult woman who had mild COVID-19 (a few samples of this study predate the infection). The sample titles of this study are shuffled in the database, so cell type and time point are left out; the donor was told from shared clones. The bases read TGTGCCAGCAGTGAAGGGGCTAGCCCGGGGGGTGAGCAGTTCTTC. Translated, it reads CASSEGASPGGEQFF. The full variable domain, with segments outside the CDR3 supplied by the reference TRBV2 and TRBJ2-1 proteins, appears as EPEVTQTPSHQVTQMGQEVILRCVPISNHLYFYWYRQILGQKVEFLVSFYNNEISEKSEIFDDQFSVERPDGSNFTLKIRSTKLEDSAMYFCASSEGASPGGEQFFGPGTRLTVL.